This TCR beta chain emerged from a study of beta chain features in type 1 diabetes. Across the whole study: What patients shared with healthy donors was a similar profile of age, gender and cell yields. Study findings and constraints: No resolution was reached here on whether HLA type influences TCRB rearrangement.

The V gene's germline CDR1 is MGHDK and CDR2 SYGVNS. J lost 5 bases, V lost 1 base, and 4 bases had no gene match. There are 15 residues in the CDR3. Isolated RNA was reverse transcribed in full, so expressed TCRB transcripts were sequenced. Using immunoSEQ multiplex PCR, the repertoire was profiled, and TCRdb retains in-frame clones only, with some absent. The table lists roughly 140,000 clones, roughly 10% of them singletons. This clone was picked up a small number of times. Its antigen remains unidentified. V usage is TRBV25-1 and J usage is TRBJ2-3; the match to TRBD2 covers 9 bases. What was sequenced was central memory CD4+ T cells from blood. The receptor's source is a man aged 18 to 30 in good health. The chain's CDR3 is CASSESSGARDTQYF. CDR3 DNA: TGTGCCAGCAGTGAATCTAGCGGGGCTAGAGATACGCAGTATTTT.